In this sample, the clone carrying this TCR beta chain turned up many times. Its target is not known. A single record per CDR3 protein comes from TCRdb applying MiXCR to the RACE reads. The sample has under 100,000 distinct CDR3 sequences; roughly a tenth are singletons. The time point was: patch test 3, about 24 weeks after DPC sensitization. Noted treatment: therapeutic diphenylcyclopropenone sensitization with weekly scalp DPC. Whole blood that had not been fractionated was the source of extracted total RNA. These data come from a study of human T cells and chemical hapten exposure. Unmatched junction bases numbered 11, after V lost 7 bases and J lost 3 bases. CDR1 is MNHNY and CDR2 is SVGAGI in the germline V gene (reference sequence). This CDR3 is built from 15 residues. Study results and caveats: TCRs above 1 in 1000 frequency did not change with DPC sensitization.

V and J are TRBV6-6 and TRBJ2-7; 8 bases are a match to TRBD2. The source was whole blood, collected in connection with sensitization to the hapten diphenylcyclopropenone (DPC). The source is a woman aged 45-65 years with alopecia areata. Some clones in this sample may be carry-over from other donors' samples. DNA of the CDR3: TGTGCCAGCACCTTAGCGGGACTAGTGGGCTACGAGCAGTACTTC. It yields the protein CASTLAGLVGYEQYF.